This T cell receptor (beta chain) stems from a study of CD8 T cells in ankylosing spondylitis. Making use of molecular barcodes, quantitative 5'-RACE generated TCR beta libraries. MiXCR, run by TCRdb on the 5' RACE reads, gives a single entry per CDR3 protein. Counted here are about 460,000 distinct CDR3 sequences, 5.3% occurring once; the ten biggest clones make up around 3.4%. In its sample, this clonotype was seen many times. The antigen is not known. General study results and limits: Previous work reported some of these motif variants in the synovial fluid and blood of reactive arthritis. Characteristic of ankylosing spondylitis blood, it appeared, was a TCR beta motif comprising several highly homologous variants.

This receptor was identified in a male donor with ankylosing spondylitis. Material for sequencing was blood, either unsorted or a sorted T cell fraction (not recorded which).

For the CDR3, the DNA is TGTGCCAGCAGTTACGGAGGGGCCTCGGGCAACATTCAGTACTTC. As protein: CASSYGGASGNIQYF. V gene TRBV6-2 or TRBV6-3 combines with J gene TRBJ2-4; perhaps TRBD2 as D (6 bases). The CDR3 runs 15 residues. Germline CDR1 and CDR2: MNHEY and SVGEGT. V was clipped by 2 bases and J by 7 bases, with 15 bases between them.